These 10 T cell receptor beta chains came from one sample sequenced in a study of blood T cells in healthy people across ages. Through a sample-barcoded 5' primer and a J-beta primer mix, a second PCR was run for roughly 6 to 12 cycles. One entry per CDR3 protein results from TCRdb running MiXCR on the 5' RACE reads. The table records approximately 770,000 distinct CDR3 sequences, 58% of them present only once. What was sequenced was blood. These receptors were taken from a man aged 25 to 40 in good health.

This rearrangement joins TRBV6-2 or TRBV6-3 to TRBJ2-7; 9 bases align to TRBD2. The germline CDR1 and CDR2 sequences are MNHEY and SVGEGT. V was clipped by 0 bases and J by 5 bases; unmatched bases: 5. The CDR3 totals 15 residues. The CDR3 protein is CASSYSASGIHEQYF. The CDR3 DNA follows: TGTGCCAGCAGTTACTCGGCTAGCGGGATCCACGAGCAGTACTTC.

This chain links TRBV18 with TRBJ2-4; D perhaps matches TRBD1 (5 bases). The J call could be wrong; TRBJ2-7 is a better fit for the DNA end. The germline V gene encodes CDR1 KGHSH and CDR2 LQKENI. This CDR3 has 13 amino acids. In DNA form, the CDR3 reads TGTGCCAGCTCACCCGAGACAGCCGGCGAGCAGTACTTC. Its translation is CASSPETAGEQYF.

This clonotype was picked up a small number of times. The J gene is TRBJ2-6, the V gene TRBV12-5; D remains unclear. Germline V CDR1 and CDR2: LGHNT, FRNRAP. This CDR3 is 12 amino acids long. Trimming removed 6 bases at V and 1 base at J, with 1 base between. The DNA of the CDR3 is TGTGCTAGTGGGTCTGGGGCCAACGTCCTGACTTTC. This gives the protein CASGSGANVLTF. The entire variable domain, with the rest obtained from reference TRBV12-5 and TRBJ2-6, is as follows: DARVTQTPRHKVTEMGQEVTMRCQPILGHNTVFWYRQTMMQGLELLAYFRNRAPLDDSGMPKDRFSAEMPDATLATLKIQPSEPRDSAVYFCASGSGANVLTFGAGSRLTVL.

A few counts support this clonotype. The chain couples TRBV29-1 to TRBJ2-3; TRBD2 matches 11 bases. This CDR3 spans 13 amino acids. Germline values: CDR1 SQVTM, CDR2 ANQGSEA. Trimming removed 3 bases from V and 5 bases from J; junction bases left unmatched: 1. The DNA for the CDR3 is TGCAGCGTTGAGGGACTAGCGGTAGATACGCAGTATTTT. Residues: CSVEGLAVDTQYF.

This clonotype occurred a few times. Sequence at one end of the junction differs from germline and may be a read error. V gene TRBV4-2 combines with J gene TRBJ2-3; 11 nucleotides align to TRBD2. Germline loops: CDR1 LGHNA, CDR2 YNFKEQ. The CDR3 runs 16 residues. CDR3 sequence: CANSPRTSGFTDTQYF. CDR3 DNA sequence: TGTGCCAACAGCCCCCGGACTAGCGGGTTCACAGATACGCAGTATTTT.

CDR3 bases: TGCAGTGCTCAACGAGGGGTCGGGATTGGGGAGCAGTACTTC. It translates to CSAQRGVGIGEQYF. The rearrangement uses TRBV20-1 and TRBJ2-7; D is perhaps TRBD1 or TRBD2 (5 bases each). The V gene lost 5 bases and the J gene lost 7 bases, with 21 bases spanning the gap. Germline CDR1 is DFQATT and CDR2 is SNEGSKA (reference sequence). The CDR3 extends over 14 amino acids.

This clonotype showed up just once. Written as DNA, the CDR3 is TGTGCCAGCAACCAGGGGGTAACCAATCAGCCCCAGCATTTT. Its translation: CASNQGVTNQPQHF. J is TRBJ1-5 and V is TRBV2; 7 nucleotides agree with TRBD1. Trimming at V came to 7 bases and at J to 3 bases, leaving 6 bases not matched to a gene. Germline CDR1 SNHLY, CDR2 FYNNEI. CDR3 length: 14 amino acids.

Comments on this clonotype: This may be a read error, as it is one base from a much larger clone. The chain links TRBV20-1 to TRBJ2-5, with TRBD2 matching over 16 bases. Losses at the gene ends were 3 bases for V and 11 bases for J; bases not matched to a gene: 12. Germline V gene lookup returns CDR1 DFQATT and CDR2 SNEGSKA (reference sequence). The CDR3 length is 16 residues. As DNA, the CDR3 is TGCAGTGCTAGTGAGGGACTAGCGGGAGGGTGGAATGAGCAGTACTTC. Translated, it gives CSASEGLAGGWNEQYF.

The rearrangement joins TRBV7-3 to TRBJ2-3; D not certain. Germline lookup yields CDR1 SGHTA and CDR2 FQGTGA. V was shortened by 0 bases and J by 0 bases, with 4 bases between the two germline ends. The CDR3 contains 14 residues. The CDR3 here is CASSLTHSTDTQYF. Written as DNA, the CDR3 is TGTGCCAGCAGCTTAACTCACAGCACAGATACGCAGTATTTT. Full variable domain (rest looked up from reference TRBV7-3 and TRBJ2-3): GAGVSQTPSNKVTEKGKYVELRCDPISGHTALYWYRQSLGQGPEFLIYFQGTGAADDSGLPNDRFFAVRPEGSVSTLKIQRTERGDSAVYLCASSLTHSTDTQYFGPGTRLTVL.

This chain uses TRBV20-1 with TRBJ2-3; 9 nucleotides align to TRBD2. The CDR3 consists of 15 residues. Trimming removed 6 bases from V and 7 bases from J; junction bases left unmatched: 14. The germline V gene encodes CDR1 DFQATT and CDR2 SNEGSKA (reference sequence). The CDR3 coding sequence is TGCAGTGCCCAGAAAAGCAGCGGGGGGTTGAATACGCAGTATTTT. Its protein product is CSAQKSSGGLNTQYF.